Detailed here is one T cell receptor beta chain. Its antigen is unidentified. Treatment: roughly 10-day PBMC culture with coronavirus spike peptide pools or control peptides (ViraFEST assay). Each well received two million PBMCs, cultured with roughly 9.5 IU/ml IL-2 and roughly 9 ug/ml peptide pools. The sample is drawn from a study of vaccination and CD4 T cells after COVID-19. In the study overall: The interval from dose two to post-vaccine sampling had a median of roughly 72 days, and it ranged from 14 to 241. Treatment of control cultures consisted of a CEFX pool, an HIV-1 Nef pool, or no peptide.

CDR3 length: 15 amino acids. V was cut by 3 bases and J by 11 bases, with 22 bases left in between. Per germline, CDR1 MNHNS and CDR2 SASEGT. Once obtained from cultured CD4+ T cells, the DNA was sequenced using the Oncomine TCR Beta short-read assay. TCRdb recomputed calls from the PCR reads with MiXCR, one row per CDR3 protein. The table lists 15,000 to 25,000 distinct CDR3 sequences, less than 50% of them singletons. The source of this sequence is a human donor with COVID-19. The gene calls are TRBV6-1 and TRBJ1-1; weak D call: TRBD1 (5 bases). The sequenced material came from cultured CD4+ T cells from blood. CDR3 region: CASSENTGRLLSAFF. In DNA form, the CDR3 reads TGTGCCAGCAGTGAGAACACGGGACGGCTACTGAGCGCTTTCTTT.